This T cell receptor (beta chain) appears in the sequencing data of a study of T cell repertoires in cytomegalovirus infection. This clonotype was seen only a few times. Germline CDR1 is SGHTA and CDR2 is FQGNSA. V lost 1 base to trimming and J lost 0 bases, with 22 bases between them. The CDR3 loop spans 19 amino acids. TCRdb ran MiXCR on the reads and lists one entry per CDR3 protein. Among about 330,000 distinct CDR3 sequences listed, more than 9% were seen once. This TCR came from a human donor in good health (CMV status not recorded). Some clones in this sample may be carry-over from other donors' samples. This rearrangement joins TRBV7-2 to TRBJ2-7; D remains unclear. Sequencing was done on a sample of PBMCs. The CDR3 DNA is TGTGCCAGCAGCTTAGTCGCTGGCAAGCTGAGACCCAACTCCTACGAGCAGTACTTC. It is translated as CASSLVAGKLRPNSYEQYF.